The 16 T cell receptor beta chains reported below all come from one sample, sequenced in a study of beta chain features in type 1 diabetes. Expressed TCRB transcripts got sequenced, as all isolated RNA was reverse transcribed. The table came from immunoSEQ multiplex PCR; TCRdb's copy has only in-frame clones and leaves some out. The repertoire holds 300,000 to 400,000 clones, 7% to 10% seen once, with approximately 1% in the top ten. Broader study findings: Type 1 diabetes patients had TCRB CDR3s that were shorter (moderately but significantly so) in all four CD4+ subsets.

Their antigens are not known. Material for sequencing was central memory CD4+ T cells from blood. The origin of the receptors is a man younger than 45 with type 1 diabetes.

This chain links TRBV3-2 with TRBJ2-7; the table's D call, TRBD2, was not checked against the DNA. TRBV3-2 corresponds to a pseudogene. This CDR3 has 8 residues. For the CDR3, the DNA is TGTGCCAGGGTGCAGCGGTACTTC. The encoded protein is CARVQRYF.

This clone was detected a few times. This sequence joins TRBV5-1 and TRBJ2-1; no clear D. V was pared by 0 bases and J by 7 bases, with 11 bases between. Germline V CDR1 and CDR2: SGHRS, YFSETQ. This CDR3 is built from 14 residues. The CDR3 loop reads CASSLGSFGNEQFF. For the CDR3, the DNA is TGCGCCAGCAGCTTGGGGAGTTTCGGGAATGAGCAGTTCTTC.

The table lists this clone with a few counts. In nucleotides, the CDR3 is TGTGCCAGCAGCCTAGGTACTAGCGGTTATTCAGATACGCAGTATTTT. It codes for CASSLGTSGYSDTQYF. The gene calls are TRBV9 and TRBJ2-3, with 8 nucleotides matching TRBD2. The CDR3 has 16 residues. CDR1 is SGDLS, CDR2 YYNGEE, per germline. V was pared by 4 bases and J by 4 bases, with 11 bases of the junction left unmatched.

The chain joins TRBV7-9 to TRBJ2-7, with TRBD1 identical over 8 bases. The trim removed 6 bases at V and 4 bases at J, leaving 14 bases unmatched. Germline loops: CDR1 SEHNR, CDR2 FQNEAQ (reference sequence). The CDR3 length is 16 residues. The CDR3 loop reads CASSSTTGGLGYEQYF. The CDR3 coding sequence is TGTGCCAGCAGTTCCACCACAGGGGGTCTTGGGTACGAGCAGTACTTC.

V gene TRBV30 combines with J gene TRBJ2-7, with D perhaps TRBD1 or TRBD2 (5 bases each). V was trimmed by 8 bases and J by 3 bases, leaving 11 bases between them. In germline, CDR1 is GTSNPN, CDR2 SVGIG (reference sequence). The CDR3 consists of 11 residues. CDR3 region: CAGGTGYEQYF. The DNA for the CDR3 is TGTGCCGGGGGAACGGGCTACGAGCAGTACTTC. The entire variable domain, with the rest obtained from reference TRBV30 and TRBJ2-7, is as follows: SQTIHQWPATLVQPVGSPLSLECTVEGTSNPNLYWYRQAAGRGLQLLFYSVGIGQISSEVPQNLSASRPQDRQFILSSKKLLLSDSGFYLCAGGTGYEQYFGPGTRLTVT.

The J gene is TRBJ2-7, the V gene TRBV6-5, with D possibly being TRBD1 or TRBD2 (5 bases each). The CDR3 has 14 amino acids. The V gene's germline CDR1 is MNHEY and CDR2 SVGAGI. V was trimmed by 0 bases and J by 3 bases, leaving 9 bases between them. The CDR3 reads CASSYSERGYEQYF. The DNA of the CDR3 is TGTGCCAGCAGTTACTCTGAGAGGGGCTACGAGCAGTACTTC.

This clone was detected a few times. The J gene is TRBJ2-5, the V gene TRBV5-6; TRBD2 might be the D (5 bases). CDR3 length equals 14 residues. V lost 0 bases and J lost 1, with 7 bases in between. The germline CDR1 and CDR2 sequences are SGHDT and YYEEEE. Written as DNA, the CDR3 is TGTGCCAGCAGCTTGGAGGGAGTCCAAGAGACCCAGTACTTC. Translated, it gives CASSLEGVQETQYF.

The chain couples TRBV5-1 to TRBJ2-1; D unclear. Germline V gene data show CDR1 as SGHRS and CDR2 as YFSETQ. This CDR3 comprises 17 residues. Trimming stripped 0 bases from V and 6 bases from J, with 19 bases between. In nucleotides, the CDR3 is TGCGCCAGCAGCTTGGGAATCACAAGACATTTAGCCAATGAGCAGTTCTTC. It specifies CASSLGITRHLANEQFF. The whole variable domain, remainder taken from reference TRBV5-1 and TRBJ2-1, is KAGVTQTPRYLIKTRGQQVTLSCSPISGHRSVSWYQQTPGQGLQFLFEYFSETQRNKGNFPGRFSGRQFSNSRSEMNVSTLELGDSALYLCASSLGITRHLANEQFFGPGTRLTVL.

This clone has just a few counts. The chain uses TRBV29-1 and TRBJ1-5; 9 nucleotides align to TRBD1. V was pared by 4 bases and J by 6 bases, with 7 bases of the junction left unmatched. Per the germline V gene, CDR1 is SQVTM and CDR2 is ANQGSEA. This CDR3 contains 14 residues. DNA of the CDR3: TGCAGCGTTGCAGCCGGGACAGGGAGTCAGCCCCAGCATTTT. Translating it yields CSVAAGTGSQPQHF. Using reference TRBV29-1 and TRBJ1-5 for the parts outside the CDR3, the full variable domain is SAVISQKPSRDICQRGTSLTIQCQVDSQVTMMFWYRQQPGQSLTLIATANQGSEATYESGFVIDKFPISRPNLTFSTLTVSNMSPEDSSIYLCSVAAGTGSQPQHFGDGTRLSIL.

This clone was observed a handful of times. This sequence joins TRBV4-3 and TRBJ1-1; TRBD1 aligns across 9 bases. The CDR3 extends over 13 amino acids. Germline lookup yields CDR1 LGHNA and CDR2 YSLEER. The V and J ends lost 4 bases and 4 bases, in that order; junction bases with no gene match: 1. The CDR3 DNA reads as TGCGCCAGCAGCCGGGACAGGGCCACTGAAGCTTTCTTT. This codes for CASSRDRATEAFF.

The rearrangement joins TRBV7-2 to TRBJ1-4; the D gene is possibly TRBD1 (5 bases). Germline lookup yields CDR1 SGHTA and CDR2 FQGNSA. CDR3 size: 15 residues. V was shortened by 4 bases and J by 5 bases, with 14 bases between the two germline ends. The CDR3 is CASSWSQDPNEKLFF. DNA of the CDR3: TGTGCCAGCAGCTGGTCACAGGACCCAAATGAAAAACTGTTTTTT.

The CDR3 sequence: CSVAEGFNSPLHF. As DNA, the CDR3 is TGCAGCGTGGCTGAGGGGTTTAATTCACCCCTCCACTTT. V is TRBV29-1 and J is TRBJ1-6, with D tentatively TRBD1 (5 bases). V lost 6 bases and J lost 6, with 12 bases in between. Germline CDR1 SQVTM, CDR2 ANQGSEA. This CDR3 has 13 amino acids.

This clone was seen more than once but under ten times. This chain links TRBV6-5 with TRBJ1-1; TRBD1 agrees at 7 bases. The CDR3 is 14 residues long. The ends lost 6 bases at V and 0 bases at J; junction bases unmatched: 4. Germline CDR1 is MNHEY and CDR2 is SVGAGI. The CDR3 is CASSKQGMNTEAFF. The DNA of the CDR3 is TGTGCCAGCAGCAAACAGGGGATGAACACTGAAGCTTTCTTT.

The J gene is TRBJ1-5, the V gene TRBV2; D remains unclear. This CDR3 contains 13 residues. Trimming left V 6 bases short and J 4 bases short, with 10 bases between. Germline CDR1 and CDR2: SNHLY and FYNNEI. The CDR3 coding sequence is TGTGCCAGCAGCTCGATGTGGAATCAGCCCCAGCATTTT. It specifies CASSSMWNQPQHF.

The gene calls are TRBV4-3 and TRBJ2-1, with a tentative D call TRBD1 (6 bases). This CDR3 region has 16 residues. Germline CDR1 LGHNA, CDR2 YSLEER. V was pared by 4 bases and J by 4 bases, with 17 bases between. The CDR3 DNA sequence: TGCGCCAGCAGCCGTGCGGACAGCATCTTATACAATGAGCAGTTCTTC. It codes for CASSRADSILYNEQFF.

The chain couples TRBV4-3 to TRBJ1-1; D gene uncertain. This CDR3 is built from 16 residues. V lost 1 base and J 1 base, leaving 13 bases between the germline ends. Germline CDR1 is LGHNA and CDR2 is YSLEER. The CDR3 DNA reads TGCGCCAGCAGCCAAGGGGAGGAACGGAGGAACACTGAAGCTTTCTTT. Translation: CASSQGEERRNTEAFF.